One TCR beta chain is described in this entry. CD45RO-negative, CCR7-selected cells formed the naive CD8 fraction, which excluded terminally differentiated effector memory CD45RA+ cells. The sample belongs to a study of shared clonotypes between healthy human individuals. The protocol was immunoSEQ multiplex PCR, while the TCRdb copy is restricted to in-frame clones and leaves out a portion. The sample lists about 2.1 million clones, 90% to 95% seen once, with 1.5% to 2% in the top ten. Germline-derived CDR1 and CDR2 are SGDLS and YYNGEE. There are 15 residues in the CDR3. Trimming removed 4 bases from V and 6 bases from J, with 19 bases in between.

Sequenced input: naive CD8+ T cells from PBMCs. This clonotype originated in a man younger than 30 in good health. Some clones in this sample may be carry-over from other donors' samples. The chain combines TRBV9 with TRBJ1-2; D might be TRBD1 (5 bases). This CDR3 reads CASSFSTEYPHGYTF. The CDR3 DNA reads as TGTGCCAGCAGCTTCTCGACAGAGTATCCACATGGCTACACCTTC.